A few counts support the clone carrying this T cell receptor beta chain. Its antigen is not identified. Reverse transcribed after extraction, RNA yielded cDNA as the sequencing template. Profiling relied on immunoSEQ multiplex PCR, and the TCRdb table lists in-frame clones only, not all of them. This sample has some 100,000 clones, with 55% to 70% found just once. Stated treatment: oral pan-JAK inhibitor, 5-10 mg twice daily. The data were obtained in a study of CD8+ T cells in alopecia areata. Study summary: Oral tofacitinib (5 to 10 mg twice daily) was administered to treated patients. Study-level points and caveats: Normal scalp had lower clonality than lesional scalp, with alopecia totalis/universalis lesions showing this most strongly. Tofacitinib produced a significant decrease in scalp clonality and in expanded CD8+ clones among the top 100.

V was trimmed by 5 bases and J by 2 bases, leaving 9 bases between them. Germline-derived CDR1 and CDR2 are SQVTM and ANQGSEA. This CDR3 contains 12 residues. This specimen consisted of CD8+ T cells sorted from blood, obtained between weeks 55 and 65, from a patient treated with tofacitinib. This receptor was taken from a human donor with alopecia areata. V usage is TRBV29-1 and J usage is TRBJ1-2; the D is unclear. The CDR3 region has the DNA TGCAGCGTTACCGACGGGAACTATGGCTACACCTTC. The encoded protein is CSVTDGNYGYTF.